The clone carrying this TCR beta chain was recorded a few times. V lost 3 bases and J lost 5; bases outside the gene matches: 10. CDR3 length: 18 amino acids. From germline, CDR1 is SGHAT and CDR2 FQDESV (reference sequence). Healthy Caucasian individuals made up all the donors. This entry is derived from a study of identical twins. The cDNA had a unique molecular identifier and a template-switch universal primer site. TCRdb fed the 5' RACE reads into MiXCR, producing one record per CDR3 protein. The sample has 500,000 to 650,000 distinct CDR3 sequences, 7% to 7.5% seen once. These data also formed part of another study, on yellow fever vaccine responses in identical twins.

Sequenced: PBMCs. The TCR originated in a woman in her late teens or twenties in good health. This chain uses TRBV11-1 with TRBJ2-3; 14 nucleotides line up with TRBD2. CDR3 nucleotide sequence: TGTGCCAGCAGCTTTACCGGGACTAGCGGGGGCGGGAGAGATACGCAGTATTTT. Encoded protein: CASSFTGTSGGGRDTQYF.